This TCR beta chain was sequenced for a study of shared clonotypes between healthy human individuals. Whole-study findings and limits: Sequencing depth was predicted to influence how clonotypes are shared among donors.

Investigators spread the genomic DNA of each subset evenly over several immunoSEQ plates. Only in-frame clones appear in the TCRdb table, and some are missing; sequencing was by immunoSEQ multiplex PCR. The sample lists about 590,000 clones; over 95% were seen once. Trimming stripped 2 bases from V and 8 bases from J, with 12 bases between. CDR1 and CDR2 (germline): MNHEY, SMNVEV (reference sequence). The CDR3 is made up of 13 amino acids. Naive CD8 cells lacked CD45RO, underwent positive selection for CCR7 and left out terminally differentiated effector memory CD45RA+ cells. A single count supports this clone. Antigen unknown.

This sequence was found in a woman aged 25 to 39 in good health. The sequencing sample was made of naive CD8+ T cells sorted from blood. The chain couples TRBV27 to TRBJ1-2; TRBD1 is a possible D gene (5 bases). The CDR3 loop is CASSLKGFYGYTF. In DNA, the CDR3 is TGTGCCAGCAGTTTAAAGGGGTTTTACGGCTACACCTTC.